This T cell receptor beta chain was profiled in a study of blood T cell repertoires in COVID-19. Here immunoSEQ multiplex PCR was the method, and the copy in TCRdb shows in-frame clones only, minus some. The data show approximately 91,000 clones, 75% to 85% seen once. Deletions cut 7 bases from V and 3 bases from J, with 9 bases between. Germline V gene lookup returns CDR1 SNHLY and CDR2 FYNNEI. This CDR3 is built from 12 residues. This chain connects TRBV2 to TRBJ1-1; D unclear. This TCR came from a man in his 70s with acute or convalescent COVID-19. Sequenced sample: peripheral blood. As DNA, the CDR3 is TGTGCCAGCAATCCAGAGGACACTGAAGCTTTCTTT. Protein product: CASNPEDTEAFF.